The 13 T cell receptor beta chains in this list originate from one sample, sequenced in a study of cytotoxic CD8 clonotypes in ibrutinib-treated CLL. Clones were read by immunoSEQ multiplex PCR, and TCRdb kept only the in-frame ones, dropping some. The sample records over 150,000 clones, approximately 80% being singletons. The specimen was PBMCs, collected after 12 months of ibrutinib treatment. The origin of the receptors is a human donor with chronic lymphocytic leukemia.

This sequence joins TRBV29-1 and TRBJ2-1; D gene ambiguous. V lost 4 bases, J lost 4 bases, and 11 bases lay in between. This CDR3 contains 13 residues. Germline V gene lookup returns CDR1 SQVTM and CDR2 ANQGSEA. Here the CDR3 reads CSVVIPGYNEQFF. As DNA, the CDR3 is TGCAGCGTTGTAATCCCCGGATACAATGAGCAGTTCTTC.

In its sample, this clone was seen a few times. The chain joins TRBV28 to TRBJ2-7; weak D call: TRBD2 (6 bases). The length of the CDR3 is 18 residues. Between the trimmed V and J ends, which lost 6 bases and 2 bases, there was a span of 26 bases. Germline assignment: CDR1 MDHEN and CDR2 SYDVKM. CDR3 amino acids: CASSPLILTRTGTYEQYF. CDR3 in DNA: TGTGCCAGCAGCCCCCTTATTCTGACTAGGACGGGCACCTACGAGCAGTACTTC.

The chain is built from TRBV28 and TRBJ2-1; D ambiguous. CDR1 MDHEN and CDR2 SYDVKM come from the germline V gene. V lost 3 bases, J lost 4 bases, and 7 bases lay in between. This CDR3 comprises 13 residues. The DNA of the CDR3 is TGTGCCAGCAGTTTCGCCAATTACAATGAGCAGTTCTTC. It codes for CASSFANYNEQFF. Full variable domain (remainder filled in from reference TRBV28 and TRBJ2-1): DVKVTQSSRYLVKRTGEKVFLECVQDMDHENMFWYRQDPGLGLRLIYFSYDVKMKEKGDIPEGYSVSREKKERFSLILESASTNQTSMYLCASSFANYNEQFFGPGTRLTVL.

This sequence joins TRBV15 and TRBJ2-1, with 7 bases aligning to TRBD1. The germline V gene has CDR1 LNHNV and CDR2 YYDKDF (reference sequence). V was pared by 0 bases and J by 6 bases, with 11 bases of the junction left unmatched. The CDR3 length is 17 residues. DNA of the CDR3: TGTGCCACCAGCAGAGACAACCCGGGACAGTTGGGCAATGAGCAGTTCTTC. Amino acid sequence: CATSRDNPGQLGNEQFF. Filled out from reference TRBV15 and TRBJ2-1, the complete variable domain reads DAMVIQNPRYQVTQFGKPVTLSCSQTLNHNVMYWYQQKSSQAPKLLFHYYDKDFNNEADTPDNFQSRRPNTSFCFLDIRSPGLGDTAMYLCATSRDNPGQLGNEQFFGPGTRLTVL.

The CDR3 region has the DNA TGTGCCAGCAGTTGGGGACAGGGGGTTTATTCACCCCTCCACTTT. Encoded protein: CASSWGQGVYSPLHF. The chain links TRBV6-5 to TRBJ1-6; 11 positions match TRBD1. This CDR3 contains 15 residues. Germline-derived CDR1 and CDR2 are MNHEY and SVGAGI. J gave up 8 bases and V 4 bases, and 4 bases lay outside the gene matches.

The rearrangement uses TRBV6-5 and TRBJ1-2; D might be TRBD1 (5 bases). In germline, CDR1 is MNHEY, CDR2 SVGAGI. The CDR3 has 15 residues. Deletions cut 0 bases from V and 6 bases from J, with 14 bases between. The CDR3 region has the DNA TGTGCCAGCAGTTACTCCCACGGGGGGGTTAATGGCTACACCTTC. This codes for CASSYSHGGVNGYTF.

The chain joins TRBV14 to TRBJ2-7; 7 bases fit TRBD2. Germline CDR1 SGHDN, CDR2 FVKESK. This CDR3 is built from 14 residues. The junction had 8 bases not matched to a gene; V was cut back by 4 bases and J by 5 bases. This CDR3 reads CASSLGGGIHEQYF. The CDR3 nucleotides read TGTGCCAGCAGCCTGGGGGGAGGGATCCACGAGCAGTACTTC.

The V gene is TRBV2, the J gene TRBJ2-7; D gene unclear. V lost 5 bases, J lost 2 bases, and 10 bases lay in between. The CDR3 loop spans 13 amino acids. Germline values: CDR1 SNHLY, CDR2 FYNNEI. CDR3 region: CASSMAEAYEQYF. As DNA, the CDR3 is TGTGCCAGCAGTATGGCAGAAGCCTACGAGCAGTACTTC.

This chain links TRBV4-2 with TRBJ1-2, with unresolved D. The CDR3 spans 13 residues. V shed 0 bases and J shed 10 bases, with 12 bases lying between them. CDR1 is LGHNA, CDR2 YNFKEQ, per germline. The CDR3: CASSQDYPKAYTF. The CDR3 nucleotides are TGTGCCAGCAGCCAAGATTATCCCAAGGCCTACACCTTC.

Only one count was recorded for this clone. This rearrangement joins TRBV7-9 to TRBJ1-1, with a tentative D call TRBD1 (5 bases). Trimming shortened V by 2 bases and J by 4 bases, and 8 bases separated the two germline ends. Germline V gene sequence: CDR1 SEHNR, CDR2 FQNEAQ (reference sequence). The CDR3 consists of 13 residues. The CDR3 reads CASSLQGFTEAFF. The CDR3 DNA reads as TGTGCCAGCAGCTTACAGGGATTCACTGAAGCTTTCTTT.

This sequence joins TRBV7-3 and TRBJ2-3, with D perhaps TRBD1 (5 bases). Germline loops: CDR1 SGHTA, CDR2 FQGTGA. Trimming pared 8 bases from V and 4 bases from J, leaving 13 bases between. This CDR3 region has 13 residues. The CDR3: CASARGHADTQYF. CDR3 nucleotides: TGTGCCAGCGCAAGGGGTCACGCAGATACGCAGTATTTT.

The chain combines TRBV7-2 with TRBJ2-5; either TRBD1 or TRBD2 may fit D (5 bases each). V was shortened by 4 bases and J by 2 bases, with 5 bases between the two germline ends. Germline V gene sequence: CDR1 SGHTA, CDR2 FQGNSA. The CDR3 loop spans 12 amino acids. The CDR3 protein is CASSWGQETQYF. In nucleotides, the CDR3 is TGTGCCAGCAGCTGGGGGCAAGAGACCCAGTACTTC.

The gene calls are TRBV5-1 and TRBJ1-2, with TRBD1 as a possible D gene (5 bases). V shed 1 base and J shed 8 bases, with 18 bases lying between them. The germline V gene has CDR1 SGHRS and CDR2 YFSETQ. CDR3 length: 15 residues. In DNA, the CDR3 is TGCGCCAGCAGCTTGAGACAGACTCTGCTATCGGGCTACACCTTC. This codes for CASSLRQTLLSGYTF. Supplemented by reference TRBV5-1 and TRBJ1-2, the full variable domain reads KAGVTQTPRYLIKTRGQQVTLSCSPISGHRSVSWYQQTPGQGLQFLFEYFSETQRNKGNFPGRFSGRQFSNSRSEMNVSTLELGDSALYLCASSLRQTLLSGYTFGSGTRLTVV.